This T cell receptor (beta chain) was observed in a study of OX40 agonist ivuxolimab in advanced cancers. As for the study in general: Hepatocellular carcinoma, melanoma, renal cell or head and neck cancer occurred in dose-escalation patients. A mean age of 60 years, range roughly 20 to 79, was recorded, and roughly 83% were male. The study's findings and limits: CD8+ T cells showed, on average, more clonal expansion than CD4+ cells. Both CD4+ and CD8+ T cell populations in blood had undergone clonal expansion by week 6 at 0.1 to 3.0 mg/kg.

Notes on this clone: No antigen is known for it.

Assay used: immunoSEQ multiplex PCR; TCRdb lists only in-frame clones, some missing. The table lists some 43,000 clones, roughly 90% of them singletons. Looked up from germline, CDR1 is SGHTA and CDR2 is FQGNSA. V shed 3 bases and J shed 0 bases, with 10 bases lying between them. The CDR3 is 15 amino acids. The gene calls are TRBV7-2 and TRBJ2-3, with D possibly TRBD2 on 6 matching bases. The receptor comes from an adult with an advanced solid tumor such as melanoma, head and neck, liver or kidney cancer. The sequences come from CD4+ or CD8+ T cells sorted from blood, collected in a trial of the OX40 agonist ivuxolimab. Here the CDR3 reads CASSFRAGSTDTQYF. In nucleotides, the CDR3 is TGTGCCAGCAGCTTCCGGGCGGGGAGCACAGATACGCAGTATTTT.